These 32 T cell receptor beta chains were sequenced from one sample in a study of blood T cell repertoires in COVID-19. The data were produced by immunoSEQ multiplex PCR, yet TCRdb's version contains in-frame clones alone and is incomplete. Of a few hundred thousand clones listed, less than 85% were seen once; the top ten hold 3% to 4.5%. Source material: peripheral blood. The receptors originated from a woman over 75 with acute or convalescent COVID-19.

The V gene is TRBV3-1 (or the pseudogene TRBV3-2), the J gene TRBJ2-7, with 7 nucleotides matching TRBD1. Germline lookup yields CDR1 LGHDT and CDR2 YNNKEL (reference sequence). The length of the CDR3 is 12 residues. J was trimmed by 6 bases and V by 4 bases; bases with no gene match: 3. The DNA for the CDR3 is TGTGCCAGCAGCCGGACAGGCGTCGAGCAGTACTTC. Translation: CASSRTGVEQYF.

CDR3 coding DNA: TGTGCCAGCAGCCAAGCTAGGGGAACAGATACGCAGTATTTT. This gives the protein CASSQARGTDTQYF. V is TRBV3-1 (or the pseudogene TRBV3-2) and J is TRBJ2-3; D perhaps matches TRBD1 (5 bases). The germline CDR1 and CDR2 sequences are LGHDT and YNNKEL (reference sequence). V was shortened by 1 base and J by 3 bases, with 8 bases between the two germline ends. The length of the CDR3 is 14 residues.

The rearrangement links TRBV27 to TRBJ1-1; D perhaps matches TRBD1 (5 bases). The CDR3 is made up of 14 amino acids. Trimming removed 7 bases at V and 1 base at J, with 13 bases between. Germline-derived CDR1 and CDR2 are MNHEY and SMNVEV (reference sequence). CDR3 nucleotides: TGTGCCAGCATTGGGGCTCCAGGGAACACTGAAGCTTTCTTT. Translating it yields CASIGAPGNTEAFF.

The J gene is TRBJ1-5, the V gene TRBV12-3 or TRBV12-4; D is uncertain. V was cut by 5 bases and J by 3 bases, with 5 bases left in between. The CDR3 has 12 amino acids. CDR3 amino acids: CASSRDNQPQHF. CDR3 in DNA: TGTGCCAGCAGTCGGGACAATCAGCCCCAGCATTTT.

The rearrangement joins TRBV20-1 to TRBJ1-6; D not certain. The germline V gene has CDR1 DFQATT and CDR2 SNEGSKA (reference sequence). V was clipped by 3 bases and J by 3 bases, with 9 bases between them. CDR3 length: 14 amino acids. Written as DNA, the CDR3 is TGCAGTGCTAGTCCCCCGTACTATAATTCACCCCTCCACTTT. Translated, it gives CSASPPYYNSPLHF.

This chain connects TRBV4-1 to TRBJ2-1; D may be TRBD1 (7 bases). The V gene lost 0 bases and the J gene lost 1 base, with 10 bases spanning the gap. The CDR3 totals 16 residues. CDR1 MGHRA and CDR2 YSYEKL come from the germline V gene. The CDR3 spells CASSQEGGQSYNEQFF. In nucleotides, the CDR3 is TGCGCCAGCAGCCAAGAGGGGGGACAGTCCTACAATGAGCAGTTCTTC.

V usage is TRBV7-2 and J usage is TRBJ1-2; D remains ambiguous. The CDR3 is 14 residues long. Per the germline V gene, CDR1 is SGHTA and CDR2 is FQGNSA. The V end lost 1 base, the J end lost 5 bases, and 11 bases lay between the germline ends. CDR3 in amino acids: CASSLVHTSYGYTF. CDR3 DNA sequence: TGTGCCAGCAGCTTAGTTCACACATCATATGGCTACACCTTC.

J is TRBJ2-7 and V is TRBV5-5; D is unresolved. Trimming stripped 7 bases from V and 0 bases from J, with 14 bases between. CDR3 length: 14 amino acids. Germline V gives CDR1 SGHKS, CDR2 YYEKEE (reference sequence). The CDR3 sequence is CASQVQTASYEQYF. The CDR3 region has the DNA TGTGCCAGCCAGGTACAGACCGCCTCCTACGAGCAGTACTTC.

This clone was seen once. The rearrangement links TRBV6-5 to TRBJ2-7; perhaps TRBD1 as D (5 bases). Germline CDR1 MNHEY, CDR2 SVGAGI. Between the trimmed V and J ends, which lost 4 bases and 3 bases, there was a span of 16 bases. This CDR3 has 15 residues. CDR3 nucleotides: TGTGCCAGCAGTTCCCATGGGGCCCAAAGCTACGAGCAGTACTTC. It is translated as CASSSHGAQSYEQYF.

CDR3 region: CASSLRGQGYNEQFF. The CDR3 DNA reads TGTGCCAGCAGCTTGAGGGGACAGGGATACAATGAGCAGTTCTTC. The rearrangement joins TRBV5-6 to TRBJ2-1, with 9 bases identical to TRBD1. The CDR3 runs 15 residues. Trimming removed 1 base from V and 4 bases from J; junction bases left unmatched: 3. Germline V gives CDR1 SGHDT, CDR2 YYEEEE.

The gene calls are TRBV9 and TRBJ1-2, with no clear D. Per the germline V gene, CDR1 is SGDLS and CDR2 is YYNGEE. Trimming stripped 2 bases from V and 2 bases from J, with 7 bases between. The CDR3 spans 13 residues. The CDR3 sequence is CASSVDTNYGYTF. CDR3 sequence (DNA): TGTGCCAGCAGCGTCGACACGAACTATGGCTACACCTTC. The full variable domain, in which reference TRBV9 and TRBJ1-2 provide the parts outside the CDR3, is DSGVTQTPKHLITATGQRVTLRCSPRSGDLSVYWYQQSLDQGLQFLIQYYNGEERAKGNILERFSAQQFPDLHSELNLSSLELGDSALYFCASSVDTNYGYTFGSGTRLTVV.

This clone appeared a single time. The chain links TRBV6-6 to TRBJ1-3, with 9 bases that match TRBD1. Germline V gene lookup returns CDR1 MNHNY and CDR2 SVGAGI (reference sequence). Unmatched junction bases numbered 4, after V lost 8 bases and J lost 2 bases. The CDR3 runs 14 residues. The CDR3 sequence is CASLTGGPGNTIYF. CDR3 in DNA: TGTGCCAGCCTGACAGGGGGGCCTGGAAACACCATATATTTT.

The rearrangement uses TRBV2 and TRBJ1-2; TRBD1 agrees at 8 bases. Trimming at V came to 2 bases and at J to 4 bases, leaving 6 bases not matched to a gene. Germline V gene lookup returns CDR1 SNHLY and CDR2 FYNNEI. The CDR3 runs to 15 residues. CDR3 in DNA: TGTGCCAGCAGTGAACTTCCAACAGGGGGCTATGGCTACACCTTC. This gives the protein CASSELPTGGYGYTF.

The chain joins TRBV20-1 to TRBJ1-1; the D is unclear. The CDR3 is made up of 11 amino acids. Trimming shortened V by 3 bases and J by 10 bases, and 12 bases separated the two germline ends. Germline values: CDR1 DFQATT, CDR2 SNEGSKA (reference sequence). This CDR3 reads CSASSGFGAFF. As DNA, the CDR3 is TGCAGTGCTAGCTCGGGTTTCGGAGCTTTCTTT.

This clone has just one count. This chain joins TRBV9 and TRBJ2-2; 12 nucleotides agree with TRBD2. This CDR3 is 15 amino acids long. Germline loops: CDR1 SGDLS, CDR2 YYNGEE. V gave up 0 bases and J gave up 7 bases; unmatched junction bases: 1. DNA of the CDR3: TGTGCCAGCAGCGTAGGACTAGCGGGAGACGGGGAGCTGTTTTTT. It encodes CASSVGLAGDGELFF.

The rearrangement links TRBV7-9 to TRBJ1-5, with D tentatively TRBD1 (5 bases). CDR1 is SEHNR, CDR2 FQNEAQ, per germline (reference sequence). V was trimmed by 1 base and J by 5 bases, leaving 9 bases between them. The CDR3 loop spans 14 amino acids. CDR3 DNA: TGTGCCAGCAGCTTAGGGCAGGGCTATCAGCCCCAGCATTTT. It specifies CASSLGQGYQPQHF.

The chain combines TRBV12-5 with TRBJ2-3; TRBD1 agrees at 7 bases. This CDR3 contains 13 residues. CDR1 is LGHNT, CDR2 FRNRAP, per germline. This chain's CDR3 is CATQGSLTDTQYF. DNA of the CDR3: TGTGCGACACAGGGGTCACTCACAGATACGCAGTATTTT.

This chain joins TRBV11-2 and TRBJ2-5; 9 nucleotides agree with TRBD2. The CDR3 loop spans 17 amino acids. The V and J ends lost 0 bases and 3 bases, in that order; junction bases with no gene match: 8. CDR1 is SGHAT, CDR2 FQNNGV, per germline. The CDR3: CASSLDRAGGREETQYF. Here the CDR3 DNA reads TGTGCCAGCAGCTTAGATAGAGCGGGGGGACGAGAAGAGACCCAGTACTTC.

The CDR3 coding sequence is TGCGCCAGCAGCCAATCGACAGCACCTTATGGCTACACCTTC. Translation gives CASSQSTAPYGYTF. V is TRBV5-1 and J is TRBJ1-2; possible D gene TRBD1, 5 bases. This CDR3 spans 14 amino acids. The germline V and J ends were trimmed by 4 bases and 5 bases, with 15 bases remaining between them. Germline CDR1 and CDR2: SGHRS and YFSETQ.

This clone was observed a single time. The chain recombines TRBV2 with TRBJ1-6; D uncertain. Germline V gene sequence: CDR1 SNHLY, CDR2 FYNNEI. V was cut by 5 bases and J by 3 bases, with 11 bases left in between. The length of the CDR3 is 15 residues. Here the CDR3 DNA reads TGTGCCAGCAGTCTGTCCGGTGACTATAATTCACCCCTCCACTTT. As protein: CASSLSGDYNSPLHF.

The J gene is TRBJ1-2, the V gene TRBV6-6; a possible D gene is TRBD1 (6 bases). V was clipped by 5 bases and J by 8 bases, with 15 bases between them. This CDR3 has 13 amino acids. Germline CDR1 MNHNY, CDR2 SVGAGI (reference sequence). Here the CDR3 reads CASSRGQGLGYTF. CDR3 nucleotide sequence: TGTGCCAGCAGTCGGGGCCAGGGGCTGGGCTACACCTTC.

Here the CDR3 DNA reads TGTGCCAGCAGTTTAATCTGGCAGGGCCCCACCGGGGAGCTGTTTTTT. Protein product: CASSLIWQGPTGELFF. V usage is TRBV28 and J usage is TRBJ2-2; D possibly corresponds to TRBD1 (5 bases). Trimming removed 2 bases at V and 4 bases at J, with 14 bases between. The length of the CDR3 is 16 residues. Germline V gene lookup returns CDR1 MDHEN and CDR2 SYDVKM.

The V gene is TRBV28, the J gene TRBJ2-2; D is unclear. The CDR3 sequence is 14 residues long. The germline V gene encodes CDR1 MDHEN and CDR2 SYDVKM. Trimming cost V 3 bases and J 6 bases, with 11 bases left between them. Here the CDR3 DNA reads TGTGCCAGCAGTTTCGACACTGCCGCCGGGGAGCTGTTTTTT. It yields the protein CASSFDTAAGELFF.

The sample holds a few counts of this clone. The chain is built from TRBV5-1 and TRBJ1-6; D is possibly TRBD1 (5 bases). The CDR3 is 16 amino acids. Trimming stripped 4 bases from V and 7 bases from J, with 18 bases between. The germline V gene encodes CDR1 SGHRS and CDR2 YFSETQ. CDR3 region: CASSPAASGGNSPLHF. DNA of the CDR3: TGCGCCAGCAGCCCAGCGGCTTCCGGGGGGAATTCACCCCTCCACTTT.

In the case of this clone: Other DNA sequences from this sample encode an identical CDR3 as well. V and J are TRBV5-4 and TRBJ1-3; the D gene is possibly TRBD1 (5 bases). The CDR3 consists of 15 residues. Deletions cut 0 bases from V and 4 bases from J, with 11 bases between. Germline V gene lookup returns CDR1 SGHNT and CDR2 YYREEE (reference sequence). DNA for the CDR3: TGTGCCAGCAGCTTGGTTGGGGGGGAAGGAAACACCATATATTTT. Translating gives CASSLVGGEGNTIYF.

The chain couples TRBV3-1 (or the pseudogene TRBV3-2) to TRBJ1-5; possibly TRBD1 for D (5 bases). The CDR3 sequence is 14 residues long. Trimming shortened V by 4 bases and J by 4 bases, and 11 bases separated the two germline ends. Germline V lookup: CDR1 LGHDT, CDR2 YNNKEL (reference sequence). CDR3 region: CASSLARQNQPQHF. The CDR3 DNA reads TGTGCCAGCAGCCTCGCTAGACAGAATCAGCCCCAGCATTTT.

This clone was found once. The chain links TRBV10-3 to TRBJ1-1; 7 bases line up with TRBD1. The CDR3 is 15 amino acids. CDR1 is ENHRY and CDR2 is SYGVKD in the germline V gene. The J segment lost 0 bases and the V segment lost 8 bases, leaving 9 bases of the junction unmatched. The CDR3 DNA reads TGTGCCATCGCCCCGATTACAGGGGTGAACACTGAAGCTTTCTTT. Encoded protein: CAIAPITGVNTEAFF.

The chain combines TRBV30 with TRBJ2-7; 9 nucleotides match TRBD2. The CDR3 is 13 amino acids. Per germline, CDR1 GTSNPN and CDR2 SVGIG (reference sequence). V trimming: 3 bases; J trimming: 2 bases; junction bases outside the gene matches: 2. The CDR3 DNA is TGTGCCTGGAGGGCGGGGGGGCCCTACGAGCAGTACTTC. Translated, it gives CAWRAGGPYEQYF.

J is TRBJ2-3 and V is TRBV6-5; 10 bases are shared with TRBD2. V shed 4 bases and J 2 bases; nucleotides not matched to a gene: 6. CDR1 is MNHEY, CDR2 SVGAGI, per germline. The CDR3 length is 16 residues. The CDR3 loop reads CASSSQAGGNTDTQYF. The DNA for the CDR3 is TGTGCCAGCAGTTCCCAAGCGGGGGGGAACACAGATACGCAGTATTTT.

This chain links TRBV28 with TRBJ1-2; 8 bases align to TRBD1. The CDR3 spans 14 residues. V dropped 4 bases and J dropped 4; count of bases not matched to a gene: 5. CDR1 and CDR2 from the germline V gene are MDHEN and SYDVKM. The CDR3 spells CASSSPDRAYGYTF. CDR3 nucleotide sequence: TGTGCCAGCAGTTCCCCGGACAGGGCCTATGGCTACACCTTC.

V gene TRBV5-4 combines with J gene TRBJ2-7, with 12 positions matching TRBD2. The CDR3 is 15 amino acids. With 4 bases clipped from V and 5 bases from J, the junction kept 7 bases outside the gene matches. Germline V gene lookup returns CDR1 SGHNT and CDR2 YYREEE (reference sequence). DNA for the CDR3: TGTGCCAGCAGCCCAGGGACTAGCGGGCCCCACGAGCAGTACTTC. Encoded protein: CASSPGTSGPHEQYF.

V is TRBV28 and J is TRBJ1-6, with D possibly TRBD1 on 6 matching bases. This CDR3 contains 13 residues. Trimming removed 3 bases at V and 14 bases at J, with 14 bases between. Looked up from germline, CDR1 is MDHEN and CDR2 is SYDVKM. CDR3 protein: CASSLPQGQALHF. CDR3 sequence (DNA): TGTGCCAGCAGTTTGCCGCAGGGGCAGGCCCTCCACTTT.